The T cell receptor (beta chain) under discussion was sequenced for a study of shared clonotypes between healthy human individuals. As regards this clone: Antigen: not known.

Per the germline V gene, CDR1 is ENHRY and CDR2 is SYGVKD. Trimming at V came to 2 bases and at J to 0 bases, leaving 9 bases not matched to a gene. The CDR3 is 17 residues long. Genomic DNA (from each subset) was split evenly across several immunoSEQ plates. Produced via immunoSEQ multiplex PCR; TCRdb's table is partial and in-frame only. Found here are fewer than 150,000 clones, about 70% of them singletons; the top ten hold around 24%. Study-level points and caveats: Apart from blood, nothing was sampled; tissue repertoires likely differ. Sorted-subset sequencing was shown by rarefaction to be incomplete despite large depth. Generation of non-shared clonotypes was less probable than generation of clonotypes shared by all four donors.

The TCR originated in a woman aged 30 to 39 in good health. The chain recombines TRBV10-3 with TRBJ2-7; 8 bases fit TRBD2. The specimen sequenced was memory CD8+ T cells sorted from blood. Described subset: CD45RO+ cells pooled with CCR7-negative TemRA cells. The CDR3 here is CAISERGLALSSYEQYF. Written as DNA, the CDR3 is TGTGCCATCAGTGAGCGAGGACTAGCTTTGAGCTCCTACGAGCAGTACTTC.